The present TCR beta chain was sequenced within a study of CD8+ T cells in alopecia areata. Turning to the study itself: It was oral tofacitinib, at 5 to 10 mg twice daily, that treated patients received.

Study-level findings and limits: Tissue-resident alphabeta T cells belonging to normal skin likewise get sequenced within scalp specimens.

V was trimmed by 0 bases and J by 4 bases, leaving 10 bases between them. The CDR3 has 16 amino acids. Germline V gene data show CDR1 as MNHEY and CDR2 as SMNVEV (reference sequence). Isolated RNA was reverse transcribed into cDNA used as the sequencing template. Using immunoSEQ multiplex PCR, the repertoire was profiled, and TCRdb retains in-frame clones only, with some absent. The repertoire holds under 200,000 clones, with 50% to 70% as singletons. The treatment denotes: oral pan-JAK inhibitor, 5-10 mg twice daily. In the case of this clone: Antigen: not known.

V usage is TRBV27 and J usage is TRBJ2-6; D may be TRBD2 (5 bases). The TCR originated in a human donor with alopecia areata. Specimen: CD4+ T cells sorted from blood, collected at week 4, from a patient treated with tofacitinib. CDR3 DNA sequence: TGTGCCAGCAGTTTATCTTGGACTTACGGGGCCAACGTCCTGACTTTC. Protein product: CASSLSWTYGANVLTF.